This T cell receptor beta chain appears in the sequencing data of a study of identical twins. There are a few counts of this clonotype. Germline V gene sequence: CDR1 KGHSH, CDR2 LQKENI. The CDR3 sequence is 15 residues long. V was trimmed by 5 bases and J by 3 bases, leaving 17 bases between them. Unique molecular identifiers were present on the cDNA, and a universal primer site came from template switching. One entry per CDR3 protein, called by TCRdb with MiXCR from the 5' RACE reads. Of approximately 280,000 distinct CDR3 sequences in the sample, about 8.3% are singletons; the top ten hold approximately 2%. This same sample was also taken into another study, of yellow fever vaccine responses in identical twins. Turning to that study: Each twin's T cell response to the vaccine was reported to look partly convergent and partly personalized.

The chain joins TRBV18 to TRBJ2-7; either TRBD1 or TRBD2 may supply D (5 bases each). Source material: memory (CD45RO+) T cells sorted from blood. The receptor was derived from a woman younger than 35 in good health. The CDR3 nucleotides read TGTGCCAGCTCAGGGACCCTGGGAGAGATCTACGAGCAGTACTTC. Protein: CASSGTLGEIYEQYF.